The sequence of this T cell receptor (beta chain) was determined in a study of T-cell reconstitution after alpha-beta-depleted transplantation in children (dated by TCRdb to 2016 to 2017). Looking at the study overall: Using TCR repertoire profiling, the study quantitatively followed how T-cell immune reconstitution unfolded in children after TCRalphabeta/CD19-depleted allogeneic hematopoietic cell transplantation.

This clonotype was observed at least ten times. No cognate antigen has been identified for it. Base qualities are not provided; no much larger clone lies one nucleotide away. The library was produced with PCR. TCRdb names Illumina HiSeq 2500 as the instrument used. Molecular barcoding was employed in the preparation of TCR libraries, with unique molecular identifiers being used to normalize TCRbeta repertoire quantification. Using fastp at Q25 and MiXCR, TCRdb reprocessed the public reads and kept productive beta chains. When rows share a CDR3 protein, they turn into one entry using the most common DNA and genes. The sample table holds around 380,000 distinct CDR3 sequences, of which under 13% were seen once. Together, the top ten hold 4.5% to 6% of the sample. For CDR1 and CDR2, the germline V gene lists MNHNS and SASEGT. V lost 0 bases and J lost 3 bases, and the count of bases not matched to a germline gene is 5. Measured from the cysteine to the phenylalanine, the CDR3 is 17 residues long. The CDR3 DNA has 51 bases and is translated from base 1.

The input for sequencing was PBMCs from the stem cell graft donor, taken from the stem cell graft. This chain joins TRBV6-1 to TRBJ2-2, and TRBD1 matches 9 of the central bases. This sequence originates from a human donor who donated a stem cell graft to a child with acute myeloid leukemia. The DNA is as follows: TGTGCCAGCAGTGAAGCGGAGGGGGACAGGGACACCGGGGAGCTGTTTTTT. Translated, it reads CASSEAEGDRDTGELFF.